Following are 3 T cell receptor beta chains from one sample sequenced in a study of CD39 and CD103 CD8 tumor-infiltrating T cells. Some clones are missing from TCRdb's copy, which holds only in-frame ones; the method was immunoSEQ multiplex PCR. The profile covers about 17,000 clones, with around 90% appearing a single time and roughly 4.2% taken by the ten largest. The material sequenced was CD8+ T cells sorted from blood. As to subset: total memory CD8 T cells (CD45RA-CCR7+/-) from blood or uninvolved lymph node. These receptor sequences come from a human donor with head and neck squamous cell carcinoma.

This clone was picked up a small number of times. The J gene is TRBJ1-2, the V gene TRBV19; D not certain. The germline V gene encodes CDR1 LNHDA and CDR2 SQIVND (reference sequence). V dropped 8 bases and J dropped 5 bases, with 6 bases sitting between them. This CDR3 is 10 amino acids long. Here the CDR3 DNA reads TGTGCCAGTTGGGATTATGGCTACACCTTC. This translates into CASWDYGYTF.

This clone was detected once. The sample has other DNA sequences that encode this CDR3 too. The V and J genes are TRBV7-9 and TRBJ2-7; D perhaps matches TRBD2 (6 bases). V lost 2 bases to trimming and J lost 4 bases, with 9 bases between them. The CDR3 runs 13 residues. Per the germline V gene, CDR1 is SEHNR and CDR2 is FQNEAQ (reference sequence). The CDR3 here is CASSLRGLYEQYF. The CDR3 DNA reads as TGTGCCAGCAGCTTACGGGGACTTTACGAGCAGTACTTC.

V gene TRBV6-6 combines with J gene TRBJ2-3, with TRBD2 matching 11 bases. The CDR3 contains 16 residues. V lost 2 bases to trimming and J lost 5 bases; unmatched junction nucleotides: 6. CDR1 MNHNY and CDR2 SVGAGI come from the germline V gene (reference sequence). CDR3 residues: CASSYLSGGAEDTQYF. The CDR3 nucleotides are TGTGCCAGCAGTTACCTTAGCGGGGGGGCGGAAGATACGCAGTATTTT.